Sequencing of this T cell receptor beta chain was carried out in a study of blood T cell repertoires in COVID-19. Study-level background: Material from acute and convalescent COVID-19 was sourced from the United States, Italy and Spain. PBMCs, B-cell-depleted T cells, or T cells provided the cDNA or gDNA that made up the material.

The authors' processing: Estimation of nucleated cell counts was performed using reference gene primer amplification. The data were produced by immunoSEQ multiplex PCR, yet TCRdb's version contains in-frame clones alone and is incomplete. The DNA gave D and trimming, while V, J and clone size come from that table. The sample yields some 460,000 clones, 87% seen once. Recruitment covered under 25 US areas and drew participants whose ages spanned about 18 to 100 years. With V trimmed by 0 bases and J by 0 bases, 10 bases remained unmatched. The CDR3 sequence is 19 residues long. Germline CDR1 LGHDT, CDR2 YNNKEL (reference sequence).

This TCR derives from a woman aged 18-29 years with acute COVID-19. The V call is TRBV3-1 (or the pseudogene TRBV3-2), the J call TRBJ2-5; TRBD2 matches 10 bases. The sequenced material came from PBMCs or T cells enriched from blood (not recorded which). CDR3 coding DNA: TGTGCCAGCAGCCAAGATCTATTAGCGGGGGGCCAGTACCAAGAGACCCAGTACTTC. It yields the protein CASSQDLLAGGQYQETQYF.